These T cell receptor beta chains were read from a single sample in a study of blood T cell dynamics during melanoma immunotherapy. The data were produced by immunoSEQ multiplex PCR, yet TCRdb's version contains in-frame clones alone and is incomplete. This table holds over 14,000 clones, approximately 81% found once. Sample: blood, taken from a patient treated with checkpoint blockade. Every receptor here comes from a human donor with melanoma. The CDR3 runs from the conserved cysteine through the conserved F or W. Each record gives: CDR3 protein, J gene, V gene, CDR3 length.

CDR3aa: CASSLRTVATEAFF; j_gene: TRBJ1-1; v_gene: TRBV27; len: 14
CDR3aa: CASSVQGQGINYEQYF; j_gene: TRBJ2-7; v_gene: TRBV2; len: 16
CDR3aa: CASSNPPGTGGDQPQHF; j_gene: TRBJ1-5; v_gene: TRBV19; len: 17
CDR3aa: CASSSQGPSTEAFF; j_gene: TRBJ1-1; v_gene: TRBV5-1; len: 14
CDR3aa: CASSPLDTNTGELFF; j_gene: TRBJ2-2; v_gene: TRBV18; len: 15
CDR3aa: CASSWGSGGGEQFF; j_gene: TRBJ2-1; v_gene: TRBV7-9; len: 14
CDR3aa: CASSTRTGQDYEQYF; j_gene: TRBJ2-7; v_gene: TRBV5-5; len: 15
CDR3aa: CATDRYDTQYF; j_gene: TRBJ2-3; v_gene: TRBV6-1; len: 11
CDR3aa: CASSWGLGGGNTIYF; j_gene: TRBJ1-3; v_gene: TRBV5-8; len: 15
CDR3aa: CASGLVMETQYF; j_gene: TRBJ2-5; v_gene: TRBV12-5; len: 12
CDR3aa: CATSRDAGWVSGANVLTF; j_gene: TRBJ2-6; v_gene: TRBV15; len: 18
CDR3aa: CASSPARNSFTDTQYF; j_gene: TRBJ2-3; v_gene: TRBV4-2; len: 16
CDR3aa: CASSISGGPSTDTQYF; j_gene: TRBJ2-3; v_gene: TRBV5-4; len: 16
CDR3aa: CASSLGAGTYEQYF; j_gene: TRBJ2-7; v_gene: TRBV5-1; len: 14
CDR3aa: CASMQAPKNIQYF; j_gene: TRBJ2-4; v_gene: TRBV28; len: 13
CDR3aa: CASSLRRKVNTEAFF; j_gene: TRBJ1-1; v_gene: TRBV7-3; len: 15
CDR3aa: CATTAYQETQYF; j_gene: TRBJ2-5; v_gene: TRBV15; len: 12
CDR3aa: CASSFPTGVAGELFF; j_gene: TRBJ2-2; v_gene: TRBV28; len: 15
CDR3aa: CASSQGTIGYTF; j_gene: TRBJ1-2; v_gene: TRBV4-2; len: 12
CDR3aa: CASSLALRISPLHF; j_gene: TRBJ1-6; v_gene: TRBV5-1; len: 14
CDR3aa: CASSLSGFYEQYF; j_gene: TRBJ2-7; v_gene: TRBV28; len: 13
CDR3aa: CASSLVGTSGNTIYF; j_gene: TRBJ1-3; v_gene: TRBV5-1; len: 15
CDR3aa: CASSLVGGSWRDTGELFF; j_gene: TRBJ2-2; v_gene: TRBV7-6; len: 18
CDR3aa: CASSKAPGLGTQYF; j_gene: TRBJ2-5; v_gene: TRBV21-1; len: 14
CDR3aa: CSVGGGQGGGQPQHF; j_gene: TRBJ1-5; v_gene: TRBV29-1; len: 15
CDR3aa: CASSHRKERGTISGNTIYF; j_gene: TRBJ1-3; v_gene: TRBV4-1; len: 19
CDR3aa: CASSPLATTDTQYF; j_gene: TRBJ2-3; v_gene: TRBV6-5; len: 14
CDR3aa: CASSIPWRHEQYF; j_gene: TRBJ2-7; v_gene: TRBV19; len: 13
CDR3aa: CVSSYSNPGETQYF; j_gene: TRBJ2-5; v_gene: TRBV6-5; len: 14
CDR3aa: CASTRSRGRSNTGELFF; j_gene: TRBJ2-2; v_gene: TRBV2; len: 17
CDR3aa: CASRTTGTGINEQFF; j_gene: TRBJ2-1; v_gene: TRBV5-1; len: 15
CDR3aa: CASSPRTQTEAFF; j_gene: TRBJ1-1; v_gene: TRBV19; len: 13
CDR3aa: CASSEGREGYTF; j_gene: TRBJ1-2; v_gene: TRBV2; len: 12
CDR3aa: CSASWGEKLFF; j_gene: TRBJ1-4; v_gene: TRBV20-1; len: 11
CDR3aa: CASSLVGQPQHF; j_gene: TRBJ1-5; v_gene: TRBV7-2; len: 12
CDR3aa: CASSQRLVGADTQYF; j_gene: TRBJ2-3; v_gene: TRBV5-1; len: 15
CDR3aa: CASSVGGGSLYEQYF; j_gene: TRBJ2-7; v_gene: TRBV9; len: 15
CDR3aa: CASSPGTSGGIVRETQYF; j_gene: TRBJ2-5; v_gene: TRBV4-2; len: 18
CDR3aa: CASRKTSGGAGSYNEQFF; j_gene: TRBJ2-1; v_gene: TRBV4-1; len: 18
CDR3aa: CASSFFGAEQYF; j_gene: TRBJ2-7; v_gene: TRBV27; len: 12
CDR3aa: CASSSGGNEQFF; j_gene: TRBJ2-1; v_gene: TRBV6-6; len: 12
CDR3aa: CASSRDRVRYQPQHF; j_gene: TRBJ1-5; v_gene: TRBV28; len: 15
CDR3aa: CASSLDPRESYTF; j_gene: TRBJ1-2; v_gene: TRBV5-1; len: 13
CDR3aa: CASSPRTSSYEQYF; j_gene: TRBJ2-7; v_gene: TRBV23-1; len: 14
CDR3aa: CASSPQTGGHEKLFF; j_gene: TRBJ1-4; v_gene: TRBV5-4; len: 15
CDR3aa: CASSLTSSEQYF; j_gene: TRBJ2-7; v_gene: TRBV28; len: 12
CDR3aa: CASSPWGGAREKLFF; j_gene: TRBJ1-4; v_gene: TRBV5-4; len: 15
CDR3aa: CASSWSTEAFF; j_gene: TRBJ1-1; v_gene: TRBV5-6; len: 11
CDR3aa: CASSKPGQGIEAFF; j_gene: TRBJ1-1; v_gene: TRBV6-6; len: 14